Below, 19 T cell receptor beta chains from the same sample are listed, as sequenced in a study of early T cells in non-severe SARS-CoV-2 infection. TCRdb fed the 5' RACE reads into MiXCR, producing one record per CDR3 protein. Among under 35,000 distinct CDR3 sequences listed, 6.6% were seen once. Specimen: whole blood. Source of these receptors: an adult who was a healthcare worker with PCR-confirmed SARS-CoV-2 infection or an uninfected control (not recorded which).

Many counts were recorded for this clonotype. V usage is TRBV7-6 and J usage is TRBJ2-7; D call uncertain. This CDR3 spans 14 amino acids. Trimming shortened V by 5 bases and J by 1 base, and 12 bases separated the two germline ends. CDR1 SGHVS and CDR2 FNYEAQ come from the germline V gene. The DNA for the CDR3 is TGTGCCAGCAGCCCGTCTCATATATCCTACGAGCAGTACTTC. Translated: CASSPSHISYEQYF.

This clonotype was seen repeatedly, ten times or more. The V and J genes are TRBV7-9 and TRBJ2-1; TRBD1 might be the D (6 bases). Germline V CDR1 and CDR2: SEHNR, FQNEAQ (reference sequence). The V and J ends lost 4 bases and 7 bases respectively, with 14 bases between them. The length of the CDR3 is 14 residues. This chain's CDR3 is CASSYTGTYNEQFF. The CDR3 DNA reads TGTGCCAGCAGCTACACGGGGACATATAATGAGCAGTTCTTC.

This clonotype has ten or more counts. The V gene is TRBV3-1, the J gene TRBJ1-2; perhaps TRBD1 as D (6 bases). Germline V gives CDR1 LGHDT, CDR2 YNNKEL (reference sequence). V was shortened by 3 bases and J by 0 bases, with 23 bases between the two germline ends. CDR3 length equals 19 residues. CDR3 nucleotide sequence: TGTGCCAGCAGCCATAAACAGGGCCCTGGGCTGGATTCTAACTATGGCTACACCTTC. Protein: CASSHKQGPGLDSNYGYTF.

The chain employs TRBV5-1 and TRBJ2-5; D possibly uses TRBD1 or TRBD2 (5 bases each). Trimming stripped 1 base from V and 1 base from J, with 20 bases between. Germline V gene sequence: CDR1 SGHRS, CDR2 YFSETQ. This CDR3 has 18 residues. The CDR3 bases are TGCGCCAGCAGCTTGTTCGCGGGCAGGGCAGACTTCCAAGAGACCCAGTACTTC. Its translation is CASSLFAGRADFQETQYF. The variable domain in full, with the rest retrieved from reference TRBV5-1 and TRBJ2-5, is KAGVTQTPRYLIKTRGQQVTLSCSPISGHRSVSWYQQTPGQGLQFLFEYFSETQRNKGNFPGRFSGRQFSNSRSEMNVSTLELGDSALYLCASSLFAGRADFQETQYFGPGTRLLVL.

This clonotype was seen ten or more times. The V call is TRBV9, the J call TRBJ2-1; the D gene could be TRBD1 or TRBD2 (8 bases each). This CDR3 spans 24 amino acids. Trimming removed 0 bases from V and 6 bases from J, with 40 bases in between. Germline assignment: CDR1 SGDLS and CDR2 YYNGEE. The CDR3 loop is CASSVVVVSFSGDRNVWGSNEQFF. In DNA form, the CDR3 reads TGTGCCAGCAGCGTAGTTGTGGTATCGTTTAGCGGGGACAGGAACGTTTGGGGAAGCAATGAGCAGTTCTTC.

This clonotype is termed medium-sized. The J gene is TRBJ1-2, the V gene TRBV12-3 or TRBV12-4; possibly TRBD1 for D (5 bases). Trimming pared 4 bases from V and 1 base from J, leaving 7 bases between. The CDR3 has 13 amino acids. The CDR3 spells CASSSGINYGYTF. The CDR3 DNA sequence: TGTGCCAGCAGTTCAGGGATTAACTATGGCTACACCTTC.

This clonotype was recorded many times. This chain links TRBV5-1 with TRBJ2-5; D gene ambiguous. V shed 0 bases and J shed 3 bases, with 6 bases lying between them. CDR1 and CDR2 from the germline V gene are SGHRS and YFSETQ. There are 13 residues in the CDR3. The CDR3 spells CASSLGGKETQYF. The DNA for the CDR3 is TGCGCCAGCAGCTTGGGCGGAAAAGAGACCCAGTACTTC.

The chain uses TRBV18 and TRBJ2-1; 8 positions match TRBD2. This CDR3 comprises 17 residues. Germline V lookup: CDR1 KGHSH, CDR2 LQKENI. Trimming cost V 4 bases and J 8 bases; bases outside gene matches: 16. The CDR3 coding sequence is TGTGCCAGCTCACTGTCGAACATGGGACTAGTTATGCATGAGCAGTTCTTC. This gives the protein CASSLSNMGLVMHEQFF.

The sample holds many counts of this clonotype. J is TRBJ2-5 and V is TRBV11-3; D may be TRBD1 (5 bases). Per germline, CDR1 SGHNT and CDR2 YENEEA. CDR3 size: 15 residues. The ends were cut back, 0 bases at V and 1 base at J, with 9 bases in the middle. The CDR3 reads CASSLDRDAQETQYF. In nucleotides, the CDR3 is TGTGCCAGCAGCTTAGACAGGGATGCCCAAGAGACCCAGTACTTC.

This clonotype was counted a few times. The chain carries TRBV15 and TRBJ2-3; the match to TRBD2 covers 10 bases. The V and J ends lost 7 bases and 0 bases, in that order; junction bases with no gene match: 10. The CDR3 has 17 residues. CDR1 and CDR2 from the germline V gene are LNHNV and YYDKDF (reference sequence). The CDR3, as DNA: TGTGCCACCATCCAAAGCGGGAGGGTCCCTAGCACAGATACGCAGTATTTT. Translating gives CATIQSGRVPSTDTQYF.

This clonotype is judged medium-sized. This chain joins TRBV20-1 and TRBJ2-1; 11 bases line up with TRBD2. Unmatched junction bases numbered 11, after V lost 6 bases and J lost 7 bases. CDR1 and CDR2 from the germline V gene are DFQATT and SNEGSKA (reference sequence). The CDR3 has 15 residues. The CDR3 protein is CSAESTSGMGNEQFF. The CDR3 DNA reads as TGCAGTGCAGAATCGACTAGCGGGATGGGGAATGAGCAGTTCTTC.

This clonotype was counted only a few times. This rearrangement joins TRBV28 to TRBJ1-1; D call uncertain. The CDR3 runs to 13 residues. Trimming removed 1 base from V and 6 bases from J, with 9 bases in between. Germline V gene lookup returns CDR1 MDHEN and CDR2 SYDVKM. The CDR3 nucleotides are TGTGCCAGCAGTTTATTATCTTTGCCTGAAGCTTTCTTT. This translates into CASSLLSLPEAFF.

At least ten counts were recorded for this clonotype. V and J are TRBV19 and TRBJ2-2; 11 positions match TRBD2. This CDR3 spans 15 amino acids. J gave up 2 bases and V 8 bases, and 4 bases lay outside the gene matches. The V gene's germline CDR1 is LNHDA and CDR2 SQIVND (reference sequence). The CDR3 nucleotides are TGTGCCAGTCAGGGACTAGCGGCCAACACCGGGGAGCTGTTTTTT. Amino acid sequence: CASQGLAANTGELFF.

The table lists this clonotype with many counts. The V gene is TRBV4-1, the J gene TRBJ2-7; 8 positions match TRBD1. From germline, CDR1 is MGHRA and CDR2 YSYEKL. This CDR3 contains 17 residues. With V trimmed by 4 bases and J by 4 bases, 15 bases remained unmatched. CDR3 in amino acids: CASSRGAGGQRGYEQYF. As DNA, the CDR3 is TGCGCCAGCAGCCGAGGGGCAGGGGGCCAGAGGGGTTACGAGCAGTACTTC.

The V call is TRBV4-1, the J call TRBJ2-7; 9 bases map to TRBD2. Germline V gives CDR1 MGHRA, CDR2 YSYEKL. V trimming: 0 bases; J trimming: 3 bases; junction bases outside the gene matches: 9. CDR3 length equals 17 residues. In nucleotides, the CDR3 is TGCGCCAGCAGCCAAGATTACTGGGGACTAGCCCACTACGAGCAGTACTTC. It yields the protein CASSQDYWGLAHYEQYF.

Only a few counts were recorded for this clonotype. The rearrangement joins TRBV5-5 to TRBJ2-7; unclear D gene. Germline V gives CDR1 SGHKS, CDR2 YYEKEE (reference sequence). CDR3 size: 16 residues. The germline V and J ends were trimmed by 5 bases and 3 bases, with 21 bases remaining between them. The CDR3 loop reads CASSYAAQQPNYEQYF. The CDR3 bases are TGTGCCAGCAGTTACGCGGCCCAACAGCCGAACTACGAGCAGTACTTC. Filled out from reference TRBV5-5 and TRBJ2-7, the complete variable domain reads DAGVTQSPTHLIKTRGQQVTLRCSPISGHKSVSWYQQVLGQGPQFIFQYYEKEERGRGNFPDRFSARQFPNYSSELNVNALLLGDSALYLCASSYAAQQPNYEQYFGPGTRLTVT.

This clonotype has at least ten counts. The genes are TRBV3-1 and TRBJ2-4, with D unresolved. This CDR3 spans 15 amino acids. V was shortened by 2 bases and J by 1 base, with 9 bases between the two germline ends. Germline V gene lookup returns CDR1 LGHDT and CDR2 YNNKEL (reference sequence). The CDR3 loop is CASSQQRLAKNIQYF. The CDR3 bases are TGTGCCAGCAGCCAACAGCGTCTGGCCAAAAACATTCAGTACTTC.

This clonotype appeared a few times. The chain links TRBV2 to TRBJ2-3; TRBD2 aligns across 7 bases. Per the germline V gene, CDR1 is SNHLY and CDR2 is FYNNEI. CDR3 length: 15 amino acids. Losses at the gene ends were 7 bases for V and 3 bases for J; bases not matched to a gene: 10. The CDR3 loop is CASTMESGMTDTQYF. The CDR3 bases are TGTGCCAGCACAATGGAGAGCGGGATGACAGATACGCAGTATTTT.

This clonotype showed up just a few times. The chain uses TRBV11-2 and TRBJ1-1, with D perhaps TRBD1 (6 bases). Trimming stripped 4 bases from V and 3 bases from J, with 12 bases between. This CDR3 region has 14 residues. CDR1 SGHAT and CDR2 FQNNGV come from the germline V gene. CDR3 in amino acids: CASSSSGAHTEAFF. The CDR3 region has the DNA TGTGCCAGCAGCTCGTCAGGGGCACACACTGAAGCTTTCTTT.